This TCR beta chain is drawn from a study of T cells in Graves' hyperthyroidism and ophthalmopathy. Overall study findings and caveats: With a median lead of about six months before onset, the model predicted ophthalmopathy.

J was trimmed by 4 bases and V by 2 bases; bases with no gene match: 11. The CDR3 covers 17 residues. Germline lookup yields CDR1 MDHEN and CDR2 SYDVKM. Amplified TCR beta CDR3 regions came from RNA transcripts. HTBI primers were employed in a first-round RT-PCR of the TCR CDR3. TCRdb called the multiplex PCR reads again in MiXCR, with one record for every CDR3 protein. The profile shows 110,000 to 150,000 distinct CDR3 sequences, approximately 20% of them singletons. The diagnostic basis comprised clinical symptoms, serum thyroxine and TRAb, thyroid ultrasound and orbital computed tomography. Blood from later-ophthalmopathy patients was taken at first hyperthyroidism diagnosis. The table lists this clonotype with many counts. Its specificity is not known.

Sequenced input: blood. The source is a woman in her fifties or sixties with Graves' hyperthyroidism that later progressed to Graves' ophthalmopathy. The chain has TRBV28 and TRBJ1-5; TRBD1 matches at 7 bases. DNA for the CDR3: TGTGCCAGCAGTTTAACAGCTAAGGACAGGAGGAATCAGCCCCAGCATTTT. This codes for CASSLTAKDRRNQPQHF.